This TCR beta chain was profiled in a study of T cells in Graves' hyperthyroidism and ophthalmopathy. Around 9.9 ml of fresh peripheral blood supplied the PBMCs. This clonotype has a handful of counts. Template material for amplifying TCR beta CDR3 regions consisted of RNA transcripts. RT-PCR in the first round (using the HTBI primer set) targeted the TCR CDR3. A single record per CDR3 protein comes from TCRdb applying MiXCR to the multiplex PCR reads. The sample has roughly 280,000 distinct CDR3 sequences, 20% to 25% seen once. The CDR3 length is 16 residues. V was pared by 5 bases and J by 3 bases, with 8 bases of the junction left unmatched. Germline CDR1 is MRHNA and CDR2 is SNTAGT.

The source material was blood. The receptor was isolated from a man aged 30 to 45 with Graves' ophthalmopathy. The chain recombines TRBV6-4 with TRBJ2-1; 9 nucleotides match TRBD1. The CDR3 loop is CASSPGTGLGYNEQFF. CDR3 sequence (DNA): TGTGCCAGCAGTCCCGGGACAGGGCTTGGCTACAATGAGCAGTTCTTC.